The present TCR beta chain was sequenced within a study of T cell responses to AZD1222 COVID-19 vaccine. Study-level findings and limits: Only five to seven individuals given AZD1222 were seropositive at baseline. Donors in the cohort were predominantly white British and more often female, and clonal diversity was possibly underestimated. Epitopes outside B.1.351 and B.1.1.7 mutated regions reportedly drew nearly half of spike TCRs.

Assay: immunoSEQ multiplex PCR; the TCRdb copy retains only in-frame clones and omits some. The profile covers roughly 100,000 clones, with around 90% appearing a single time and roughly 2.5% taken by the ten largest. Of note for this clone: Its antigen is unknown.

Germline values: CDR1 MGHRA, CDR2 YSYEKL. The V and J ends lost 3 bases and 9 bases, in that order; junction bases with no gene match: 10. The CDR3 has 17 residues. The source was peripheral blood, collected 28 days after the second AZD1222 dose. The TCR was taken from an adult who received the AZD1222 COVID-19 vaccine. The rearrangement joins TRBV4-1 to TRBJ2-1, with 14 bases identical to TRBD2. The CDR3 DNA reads TGCGCCAGCAGCCAGGGGACTAGCGGGAGCTGGGGGGGTGAGCAGTTCTTC. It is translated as CASSQGTSGSWGGEQFF.